This record concerns one T cell receptor beta chain sequence. The data were taken from a study of cytomegalovirus exposure and HLA in healthy donors. PCR used 60 Vbeta primers and 13 Jbeta primers. Produced via immunoSEQ multiplex PCR; TCRdb's table is partial and in-frame only. The sample records tens of thousands of clones, around 8% being singletons. Germline V gene lookup returns CDR1 SNHLY and CDR2 FYNNEI. The CDR3 loop spans 14 amino acids. V lost 4 bases and J lost 8; bases outside the gene matches: 6. The receptor's source is a man aged 45-60 years in good health and CMV-seronegative. The J gene is TRBJ1-4, the V gene TRBV2; the match to TRBD1 covers 8 bases. Sample: PBMCs. The CDR3 coding sequence is TGTGCCAGCAGTGGAGACAGGGGTGGGGAAAAACTGTTTTTT. This sequence encodes CASSGDRGGEKLFF.